One and the same sample provided the 9 T cell receptor beta chains below, sequenced in a study of cytomegalovirus exposure and HLA in healthy donors. PCR primers comprised 60 Vbeta and 13 Jbeta primers. TCRdb keeps only in-frame clones here, not all; method: immunoSEQ multiplex PCR. The sample has roughly 200,000 clones, about 70% seen once; the top ten hold around 2.6%. The sample taken for sequencing was PBMCs. The receptor source for this set is a man aged 35-49 years in good health and CMV-seropositive.

J is TRBJ1-4 and V is TRBV9; 8 nucleotides match TRBD1. Germline-derived CDR1 and CDR2 are SGDLS and YYNGEE. With V trimmed by 7 bases and J by 0 bases, 8 bases remained unmatched. This CDR3 has 16 amino acids. The CDR3 DNA reads as TGTGCCAGCGGGGGGGACAGGACTTCAACTAATGAAAAACTGTTTTTT. Its translation: CASGGDRTSTNEKLFF.

The V call is TRBV7-6, the J call TRBJ1-1; 10 nucleotides align to TRBD1. Trimming took 3 bases from V and 0 from J; bases not matched to a gene: 4. Germline assignment: CDR1 SGHVS and CDR2 FNYEAQ. The CDR3 is 16 amino acids. The chain's CDR3 is CASSFRTGGMNTEAFF. The CDR3 DNA follows: TGTGCCAGCAGCTTTAGGACAGGGGGAATGAACACTGAAGCTTTCTTT.

This clone has only a few counts. The chain employs TRBV5-8 and TRBJ2-3; D possibly corresponds to TRBD2 (6 bases). Germline CDR1 and CDR2: SGHTS and YDEGEE. The length of the CDR3 is 15 residues. V lost 2 bases, J lost 2 bases, and 12 bases lay in between. The CDR3 region has the DNA TGTGCCAGCAGCTTTCGGGACTGGGACACAGATACGCAGTATTTT. As protein: CASSFRDWDTDTQYF. The full variable domain, completed using reference TRBV5-8 and TRBJ2-3, is EAGVTQSPTHLIKTRGQQATLRCSPISGHTSVYWYQQALGLGLQFLLWYDEGEERNRGNFPPRFSGRQFPNYSSELNVNALELEDSALYLCASSFRDWDTDTQYFGPGTRLTVL.

The chain combines TRBV5-1 with TRBJ1-4; D possibly corresponds to TRBD1 (5 bases). Looked up from germline, CDR1 is SGHRS and CDR2 is YFSETQ. The CDR3 length is 14 residues. The ends were cut back, 0 bases at V and 7 bases at J, with 10 bases in the middle. The CDR3 bases are TGCGCCAGCAGCTTGGAAGGGAGGGGTGAAAAACTGTTTTTT. Residues: CASSLEGRGEKLFF.

This clone was observed once. V usage is TRBV6-5 and J usage is TRBJ1-2, with D uncertain. CDR1 and CDR2 (germline): MNHEY, SVGAGI. The CDR3 loop spans 13 amino acids. With 7 bases removed from V and 8 bases from J, the gap between germline ends came to 17 bases. CDR3 in amino acids: CASTRGPPSGYTF. The CDR3 coding sequence is TGTGCCAGCACCCGAGGGCCCCCGTCAGGCTACACCTTC.

V and J are TRBV18 and TRBJ2-1; maybe TRBD2 (5 bases). V was cut by 3 bases and J by 3 bases, with 18 bases left in between. The CDR3 sequence is 17 residues long. Germline V gene lookup returns CDR1 KGHSH and CDR2 LQKENI. The chain's CDR3 is CASSPREGNAHYNEQFF. CDR3 DNA sequence: TGTGCCAGCTCACCCCGGGAAGGAAATGCGCACTACAATGAGCAGTTCTTC.

The chain links TRBV11-2 to TRBJ1-1, with TRBD1 matching 9 bases. Germline CDR1 and CDR2: SGHAT and FQNNGV. With 3 bases clipped from V and 5 bases from J, the junction kept 13 bases outside the gene matches. The CDR3 loop spans 17 amino acids. CDR3 DNA: TGTGCCAGCAGCTTCCTTTTGGGACAGGGACCGGAGACTGAAGCTTTCTTT. It is translated as CASSFLLGQGPETEAFF.

The genes are TRBV19 and TRBJ1-1; 8 bases map to TRBD1. V lost 7 bases to trimming and J lost 4 bases; unmatched junction nucleotides: 5. The V gene's germline CDR1 is LNHDA and CDR2 SQIVND (reference sequence). The CDR3 contains 13 residues. The CDR3 nucleotides read TGTGCCAGTACTAGGACAGGGATCACTGAAGCTTTCTTT. Encoded protein: CASTRTGITEAFF.

This clone was seen more than once but under ten times. This chain connects TRBV19 to TRBJ1-6; 7 positions match TRBD1. This CDR3 comprises 14 residues. V lost 7 bases, J lost 10 bases, and 10 bases stayed unmatched. In germline, CDR1 is LNHDA, CDR2 SQIVND (reference sequence). The CDR3 coding sequence is TGTGCCAGTAATGGCGACAGGGCCAGATCACCCCTCCACTTT. Translated, it gives CASNGDRARSPLHF.